This TCR beta chain was captured in a study of blood T cell repertoires in COVID-19. Study in general: Samples taken during acute and convalescent COVID-19 were collected in the United States, Italy and Spain. Sources were T cells, B-cell-depleted T cells, or PBMCs; the material itself was cDNA or gDNA.

Measured with immunoSEQ multiplex PCR; TCRdb has only the in-frame clones, and not every one. Counted here are approximately 300,000 clones, over 75% occurring once; the ten biggest clones make up 1%. The V end was cut by 6 bases, the J end by 0 bases, with 13 bases between. Germline CDR1 MNHEY, CDR2 SVGAGI. CDR3 size: 15 residues. The V gene is TRBV6-5, the J gene TRBJ2-3; D not certain. The sequenced material came from peripheral blood. This TCR was sampled from a middle-aged man with active or convalescent COVID-19. The CDR3 DNA reads as TGTGCCAGCAGCGTAGCTGGCTTAAGCACAGATACGCAGTATTTT. Protein product: CASSVAGLSTDTQYF.